This T cell receptor beta chain was profiled in a study of human T cells and chemical hapten exposure. Whole-study context: Diphenylcyclopropenone was administered weekly to the scalp of patients throughout the roughly 23-week study. The patient population, which was mostly female, had alopecia areata, totalis or universalis. Study-level points and caveats: DPC sensitization left the count of TCRs above 1 in 1000 unchanged. Controls had significantly fewer large CDR3 similarity clusters than were formed by expanded TCRs.

This clonotype was counted a few times. Its matching antigen is unknown. Time point noted: patch test 1, 2 weeks after DPC sensitization. As for treatment: therapeutic diphenylcyclopropenone sensitization with weekly scalp DPC. V lost 8 bases, J lost 2 bases, and 16 bases lay in between. In germline, CDR1 is ENHRY, CDR2 SYGVKD. The CDR3 extends over 15 amino acids. TCRdb re-derived calls from the RACE reads in MiXCR, one entry per CDR3 protein. The table shows approximately 100,000 distinct CDR3 sequences, with about 10% occurring only once. The sequence derives from a woman in her thirties or forties with alopecia areata. Some clones in this sample may be carry-over from other donors' samples. The chain carries TRBV10-3 and TRBJ1-5; the D gene is possibly TRBD1 (5 bases). Sequences were derived from whole blood, sampled in connection with sensitization to the hapten diphenylcyclopropenone (DPC). The CDR3 region has the DNA TGTGCCATCGCGGAGGGACCCTCGGGCAATCAGCCCCAGCATTTT. Translated, it gives CAIAEGPSGNQPQHF.